This is a list of T cell receptor beta chains from one sample in a study of metastatic and nonmetastatic thyroid tumors. MiXCR re-clonotyped the PCR reads for TCRdb. The sample includes roughly 34,000 clones, over 12% of them seen just once. Specimen: blood. These receptor sequences come from a male donor with papillary thyroid cancer or a benign thyroid nodule (not recorded which). Some clones in this sample may be carry-over from other donors' samples. Both conserved end residues are part of each CDR3. The D gene is left open where the match is weak. Where a row states a size, it is once, few, many or the class of an expanded clone; other rows omit it.

clone_size,v_call,j_call,d_call,cdr3_nt,cdr3_aa
many,TRBV19,TRBJ1-3,.,TGTGCCAGTAGTTCCCGGGGTCTGCCGGGAAACACCATATATTTT,CASSSRGLPGNTIYF
many,TRBV12-3/TRBV12-4,TRBJ1-4,.,TGTGCCAGCGGTGGTACCTCAACTAATGAAAAACTGTTTTTT,CASGGTSTNEKLFF
many,TRBV4-2,TRBJ2-5,.,TGTGCCAGCAGCCAAGATCGTCTAGGTGGGGAGACCCAGTACTTC,CASSQDRLGGETQYF
many,TRBV12-3/TRBV12-4,TRBJ1-1,.,TGTGCCAGCAGTTTAGGGATGAACACTGAAGCTTTCTTT,CASSLGMNTEAFF
.,TRBV6-5,TRBJ2-7,.,TGTGCCAGCAGCTACTCTGGAGTCTACGAGCAGTACTTC,CASSYSGVYEQYF
.,TRBV20-1,TRBJ2-1,.,TGCAGTGCTAGTTTGTCGGTATCCTACAATGAGCAGTTCTTC,CSASLSVSYNEQFF
many,TRBV19,TRBJ1-4,.,TGTGCCAGTAGTCCTCGGACAGTTCAAAAACTGTTTTTT,CASSPRTVQKLFF
many,TRBV28,TRBJ2-7,.,TGTGCCAGCAGTCCTCGGGTACTTACAGTGCACGAGCAGTACTTC,CASSPRVLTVHEQYF
many,TRBV4-1,TRBJ2-3,.,TGCGCCAGCAGCCACATTGAGGACCTAGCCGGTACGCAGTATTTT,CASSHIEDLAGTQYF
many,TRBV11-2,TRBJ2-1,.,TGTGCCAGCAGCCCTCTTTGGGATTTCTCTTACAATGAGCAGTTCTTC,CASSPLWDFSYNEQFF
many,TRBV11-2,TRBJ2-1,.,TGTGCCAGCGGGGTTATAGATGAGCAGTTCTTC,CASGVIDEQFF
once,TRBV6-1,TRBJ2-2,TRBD1,TGTGCCACCTACGAGACAGGGGATTGCCCCGGGGAGCTGTTTTTT,CATYETGDCPGELFF
few,TRBV19,TRBJ1-3,.,TGTGCCAAAAGGGATGTGGCTGGAAACACCATATATTTT,CAKRDVAGNTIYF
many,TRBV4-3,TRBJ2-1,.,TGCGCCAGCAGCCAACTCCCCTACAATGAGCAGTTCTTC,CASSQLPYNEQFF
.,TRBV27,TRBJ2-1,.,TGTGCCTGCAGTGCGAGAGTGTCTAGCCTTGAGCTGGTCTTC,CACSARVSSLELVF
many,TRBV6-1,TRBJ2-7,TRBD1,TGTGCCAGCAGGACTGAAACAGGGGGTGGCGAGCAGTACTTC,CASRTETGGGEQYF
.,TRBV30,TRBJ2-1,.,TGTGCCTGGAGTTCGGGGGACGCTGAGCAGTTCTTC,CAWSSGDAEQFF
many,TRBV12-3/TRBV12-4,TRBJ2-5,.,TGTGCCAGCAGTTTAAGGAGAGACCCAGGGGAGGAGACCCAGTACTTC,CASSLRRDPGEETQYF
.,TRBV7-3,TRBJ2-1,.,TGTGCCAGCAGCTTAGAGTGTTGCAACAATGAGCAGTTCTTC,CASSLECCNNEQFF
once,TRBV20-1,TRBJ1-5,.,TGCAGTGCTGTAACCCGGGGCTCTGGTCAGCCCCAGCATTTT,CSAVTRGSGQPQHF
many,TRBV6-1,TRBJ2-5,.,TGTGCCAGCCAAAGCGGGGAGACCCAGTACTTC,CASQSGETQYF
.,TRBV5-1,TRBJ2-3,.,TGCGCCAGCAGTTCAGGATTTAGCACAGATACGCAGTATTTT,CASSSGFSTDTQYF
medium-sized,TRBV5-1,TRBJ1-1,.,TGCGCCAGCAGCTTCTCAAGGGGCGCAGCTTTCTTT,CASSFSRGAAFF
many,TRBV10-3,TRBJ2-1,.,TGTGCCATCGGCGGCAGGGGAGTTGAGCAGTTCTTC,CAIGGRGVEQFF
many,TRBV18,TRBJ1-2,TRBD1,TGTGCCAGCCGTACTACCTTGACAGGGGTCTACGGCTACACCTTC,CASRTTLTGVYGYTF
.,TRBV28,TRBJ2-7,TRBD2,TGCGCCAGCAGCTGGGCCGCTAGCGGGATCGCCTACGAGCAGTACTTC,CASSWAASGIAYEQYF
.,TRBV14,TRBJ2-1,TRBD1,TGTGCCAGCAGCCAAGTTAGGGGGCGGTACAATGAGCAGTTCTTC,CASSQVRGRYNEQFF
many,TRBV28,TRBJ1-1,.,TGTGCCAGCAGTTTAGGGGGCCCGAACACTGAAGCTTTCTTT,CASSLGGPNTEAFF
many,TRBV2,TRBJ2-5,.,TGTGCCAGCGGGAAGGATATGGCGGAGACCCAGTACTTC,CASGKDMAETQYF
many,TRBV27,TRBJ2-7,TRBD1,TGTGCCAGCAGAAGGACAGGGGGCGAACCCTACGAGCAGTACTTC,CASRRTGGEPYEQYF
many,TRBV12-3/TRBV12-4,TRBJ1-5,.,TGTGCCAGCAGTTTAGCGCTGACAAGAAATCAGCCCCAGCATTTT,CASSLALTRNQPQHF
.,TRBV30,TRBJ2-6,.,TGTGCCGGGATGGTTGCCAACGTCCTGACTTTC,CAGMVANVLTF
many,TRBV4-3,TRBJ1-2,TRBD1,TGCGCCAGCAGCCGGGACAGGGGAAAATTCTATGGCTACACCTTC,CASSRDRGKFYGYTF
.,TRBV3-1,TRBJ2-5,.,TGTGCCAGCAGCCAAGATCTGGGGAGCCGAGGGACCCAGTACTTC,CASSQDLGSRGTQYF
.,TRBV14,TRBJ2-3,TRBD2,TGTGCCAGCAGCCAAGAATGGGGACTACCGGTTGAGCCTCAACACACAGATACGCAGTATTTT,CASSQEWGLPVEPQHTDTQYF
.,TRBV19,TRBJ2-5,TRBD1,TGTGCCAGTAGTATCGGGACAGGGTCAGAGACCCAGTACTTC,CASSIGTGSETQYF
few,TRBV6-1,TRBJ1-6,TRBD1,TGTGCCAGCAGTAAGACAGGGATAAATTCACCCCTCCACTTT,CASSKTGINSPLHF
.,TRBV20-1,TRBJ2-7,TRBD2,TGCAGTAACCTTAGCGGGAGCTTTGAGCAGTACTTC,CSNLSGSFEQYF
many,TRBV7-9,TRBJ2-2,TRBD2,TGTGCCAGCACTCTAGCGGGTGACACCGGGGAGCTGTTTTTT,CASTLAGDTGELFF
.,TRBV11-2,TRBJ2-7,TRBD2,TGCGCCAGCAGCCCTTTATCGGGAGGTGCCTCCTACGAGCAGTACTTC,CASSPLSGGASYEQYF
many,TRBV15,TRBJ2-7,.,TGTGCCACCAGCAGAGATCCCTCGGCCTACGAGCAGTACTTC,CATSRDPSAYEQYF
.,TRBV11-2,TRBJ1-3,.,TGTGCCAGCAGCCCAGATTTCCCGGGTTCCTCTGGAAACACCATATATTTT,CASSPDFPGSSGNTIYF
many,TRBV24-1,TRBJ1-2,.,TGTGCCACCAGTGATTTGGGGGACTATGGCTACACCTTC,CATSDLGDYGYTF
.,TRBV11-1,TRBJ2-6,.,TGTGCCGGGCTGGTGGACACCCGCTCTGGCGCCAACGTCCTGACTTTC,CAGLVDTRSGANVLTF
many,TRBV5-4,TRBJ2-7,TRBD1,TGTGCCAGCAGCTTGGGGGGACAGGGGGAGGGCGAGCAGTACTTC,CASSLGGQGEGEQYF
.,TRBV15,TRBJ2-5,.,TGTGCCACCAGCAGAGATCTCGGCGGGCAAGAGACCCAGTACTTC,CATSRDLGGQETQYF
many,TRBV4-3,TRBJ1-5,.,TGCGCCAGCAGCCAAGATTACAGCTACAATCAGCCCCAGCATTTT,CASSQDYSYNQPQHF
many,TRBV5-1,TRBJ2-3,TRBD2,TGCGCCAGCAGTTATACCGGGACTAGCGCCTCAGATACGCAGTATTTT,CASSYTGTSASDTQYF
many,TRBV6-2/TRBV6-3,TRBJ1-1,TRBD1,TGTGCCAGCAGCACCTCGTGGACAGGGAGAGATGAAGCTTTCTTT,CASSTSWTGRDEAFF
many,TRBV20-1,TRBJ2-3,TRBD1,TGCAGTGCTCCCTGGTTTTTCGAAAGAACAGGGGGAACGTTCACAGATACGCAGTATTTT,CSAPWFFERTGGTFTDTQYF
many,TRBV7-8,TRBJ1-2,TRBD1,TGTGCCAGCAGCTATAGAGGACAGGGCATAAGCTATGGCTACACCTTC,CASSYRGQGISYGYTF
many,TRBV27,TRBJ2-3,.,TGTGCCAGCAGCCCGACTAACGGTTATACGCAGTATTTT,CASSPTNGYTQYF
many,TRBV30,TRBJ2-7,.,TGTGCCTGGAGTGTCCAAAGACTAAGGCATTTC,CAWSVQRLRHF
.,TRBV27,TRBJ1-6,.,TGTGCCAGGGGCAGGCATTATTCACGCCTCCACTTT,CARGRHYSRLHF
many,TRBV7-9,TRBJ2-7,TRBD1,TGTGCCAGCAGCCCAGACAGGGCCCTATACGAGCAGTACTTC,CASSPDRALYEQYF
.,TRBV4-1,TRBJ2-7,.,TGCGCCAGCAGCCAAGATAGGAGACTGTTCTACGAGCAGTACTTC,CASSQDRRLFYEQYF
many,TRBV5-5,TRBJ2-7,.,TGTGCCAGCACCACCGCCGGAGGGGCAGCTTACTACGAGCAGTACTTC,CASTTAGGAAYYEQYF
many,TRBV7-8,TRBJ2-1,.,TGTGCCAGCAGCTTAGTAGGCGGGAACGAGCAGTTCTTC,CASSLVGGNEQFF
.,TRBV6-5,TRBJ1-1,.,TGTGCCAGCATTGCCCGAGGGCAGGTGGCGCCTGAAGCTTTCTTT,CASIARGQVAPEAFF